This TCR beta chain was obtained from a study of cytotoxic CD8 clonotypes in ibrutinib-treated CLL. Across the whole study: The group held 11 relapsed/refractory and around 14 treatment-naive patients, with some 17 IGHV unmutated. Broader study findings: An increase in clonality occurred at ibrutinib response, followed by a return toward baseline at progression. Contraction or stability on treatment characterized the public clonotypes, which were uncommon.

To note about this clone: What it recognizes is unknown.

Deep sequencing aimed at 1 in 200,000 to 1 in 1 million T cells' resolution. The table came from immunoSEQ multiplex PCR; TCRdb's copy has only in-frame clones and leaves some out. The profile covers more than 110,000 clones, with 75% to 95% appearing a single time and approximately 11% taken by the ten largest. CDR3 size: 12 residues. CDR1 is KGHSH, CDR2 LQKENI, per germline. V was pared by 2 bases and J by 5 bases, with 5 bases between. The chain uses TRBV18 and TRBJ2-3; D remains ambiguous. This material consisted of PBMCs, taken after 12 months of ibrutinib treatment. The sequence derives from a human donor with chronic lymphocytic leukemia. CDR3 protein: CASSPMGDTQYF. DNA for the CDR3: TGTGCCAGCTCACCAATGGGAGATACGCAGTATTTT.